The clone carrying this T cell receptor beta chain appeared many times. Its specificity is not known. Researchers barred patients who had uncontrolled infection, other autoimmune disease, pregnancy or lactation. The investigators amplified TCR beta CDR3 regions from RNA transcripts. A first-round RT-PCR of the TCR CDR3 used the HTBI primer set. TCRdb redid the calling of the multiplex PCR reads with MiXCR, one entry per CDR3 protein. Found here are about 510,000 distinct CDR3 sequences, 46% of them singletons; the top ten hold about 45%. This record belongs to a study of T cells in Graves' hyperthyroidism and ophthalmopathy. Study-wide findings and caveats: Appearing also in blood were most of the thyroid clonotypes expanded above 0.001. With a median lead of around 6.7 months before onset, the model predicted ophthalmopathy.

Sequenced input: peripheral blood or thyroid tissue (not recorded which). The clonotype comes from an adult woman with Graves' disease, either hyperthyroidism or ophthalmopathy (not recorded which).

The CDR3 loop reads CAISEPPLSTDTQYF. CDR3 coding DNA: TGTGCCATCAGTGAACCCCCTCTAAGCACAGATACGCAGTATTTT. The V and J genes are TRBV10-3 and TRBJ2-3; unclear D gene. Trimming cost V 3 bases and J 0 bases, with 10 bases left between them. Germline CDR1 ENHRY, CDR2 SYGVKD. The CDR3 is 15 residues long.